The next 26 T cell receptor beta chains were all read from a single sample in a study of blood T cells in healthy people across ages. Primed by a sample-barcoded 5' primer and a J-beta primer mix, a second PCR proceeded for about 7 to 11 cycles. MiXCR, run by TCRdb on the 5' RACE reads, gives a single entry per CDR3 protein. Of about 1,800,000 distinct CDR3 sequences in the sample, roughly 27% were seen once. The sample consisted of blood. These receptor sequences come from a woman in her twenties or thirties in good health.

As to this clonotype: A read error may be the cause here, since a much bigger clone is one base away. This rearrangement joins TRBV18 to TRBJ1-1; a weak D match, TRBD1 (5 bases). This CDR3 spans 13 amino acids. Germline V gene lookup returns CDR1 KGHSH and CDR2 LQKENI. CDR3 protein: CASSQGRNTEPFF. In nucleotides, the CDR3 is TGTGCCAGCTCACAGGGGAGGAACACTGAACCTTTCTTT.

This clonotype was seen more than once but under ten times. The chain joins TRBV5-4 to TRBJ2-7; D not certain. CDR1 and CDR2 (germline): SGHNT, YYREEE (reference sequence). V was pared by 3 bases and J by 5 bases, with 15 bases between. CDR3 size: 14 residues. The CDR3 region is CASSSEEFGHEQYF. CDR3 nucleotide sequence: TGTGCCAGCAGCTCTGAAGAATTCGGACACGAGCAGTACTTC.

In this sample, this clonotype turned up a few times. The chain combines TRBV5-1 with TRBJ2-1; 7 bases agree with TRBD1. This CDR3 has 15 residues. J was trimmed by 8 bases and V by 2 bases; bases with no gene match: 10. Germline CDR1 reads SGHRS; CDR2 reads YFSETQ. The CDR3 loop reads CASSFPAGTEYEQFF. As DNA, the CDR3 is TGCGCCAGCAGCTTTCCGGCCGGGACAGAATATGAGCAGTTCTTC.

DNA of the CDR3: TGTGCCAGCAGCTTAGATGGGTTTCGAAACAATGAGCAGTTCTTC. Amino acid sequence: CASSLDGFRNNEQFF. The rearrangement links TRBV11-3 to TRBJ2-1; D is unclear. V lost 0 bases and J 5 bases, leaving 11 bases between the germline ends. CDR3 length: 15 residues. In germline, CDR1 is SGHNT, CDR2 YENEEA.

This clonotype appeared many times. The V call is TRBV20-1, the J call TRBJ2-4, with TRBD1 as a possible D gene (5 bases). Trimming removed 2 bases at V and 0 bases at J, with 14 bases between. Germline lookup yields CDR1 DFQATT and CDR2 SNEGSKA (reference sequence). CDR3 size: 16 residues. CDR3 sequence: CSARKQEDLAKNIQYF. The CDR3 DNA reads TGCAGTGCTAGAAAACAGGAAGATCTAGCCAAAAACATTCAGTACTTC.

In regard to this clonotype: A much larger clone differs by one base, so this may be a read error. J is TRBJ2-4 and V is TRBV28; D assignment may be TRBD1 or TRBD2 (5 bases each). The end of the DNA is better explained by TRBJ2-7, so the J call may be wrong. The CDR3 is 14 amino acids. Germline V gene lookup returns CDR1 MDHEN and CDR2 SYDVKM. CDR3 nucleotides: TGTGCCGTCTCCAAGGAGGTAGGACACTACGAGCAGTACTTC. Translation gives CAVSKEVGHYEQYF.

The V gene is TRBV27, the J gene TRBJ2-3; 12 bases agree with TRBD1. Germline assignment: CDR1 MNHEY and CDR2 SMNVEV (reference sequence). This CDR3 contains 15 residues. J was trimmed by 5 bases and V by 5 bases; bases with no gene match: 5. CDR3 bases: TGTGCCAGCAGTCCGGGACAGGGGGCGGGAGATACGCAGTATTTT. The encoded protein is CASSPGQGAGDTQYF.

This clonotype was seen more than once but under ten times. This chain connects TRBV6-1 to TRBJ2-4, with D perhaps assigned TRBD1 or TRBD2 (5 bases each). Germline loops: CDR1 MNHNS, CDR2 SASEGT. The V end was cut by 2 bases, the J end by 13 bases, with 18 bases between. This CDR3 has 14 residues. The CDR3 region has the DNA TGTGCCAGCAGTGAACGGGTTCGGTTAGGGGAGCAGTACTTC. As protein: CASSERVRLGEQYF.

This chain joins TRBV28 and TRBJ2-7; TRBD2 matches 7 bases. This CDR3 has 16 amino acids. V lost 5 bases, J lost 3 bases, and 13 bases stayed unmatched. The germline V gene encodes CDR1 MDHEN and CDR2 SYDVKM. Written as DNA, the CDR3 is TGTGCCAGCAGTCCTTCGCTAGCGGTAAAATACTACGAGCAGTACTTC. Amino acid sequence: CASSPSLAVKYYEQYF.

There are a few counts of this clonotype. V is TRBV9 and J is TRBJ2-7; weak D call: TRBD1 (5 bases). V was trimmed by 0 bases and J by 7 bases, leaving 11 bases between them. The germline gives CDR1 SGDLS, CDR2 YYNGEE. The CDR3 contains 13 residues. CDR3: CASSVVGVGEQYF. CDR3 DNA: TGTGCCAGCAGCGTAGTAGGGGTGGGTGAGCAGTACTTC.

This clonotype was picked up many times. J is TRBJ2-3 and V is TRBV7-3; D unresolved. From germline, CDR1 is SGHTA and CDR2 FQGTGA. CDR3 length: 15 amino acids. The V and J ends lost 8 bases and 1 base respectively, with 16 bases between them. Here the CDR3 reads CASGPTGIGTDTQYF. CDR3 nucleotide sequence: TGTGCCAGCGGCCCTACGGGCATCGGCACAGATACGCAGTATTTT. The entire variable domain, with the rest obtained from reference TRBV7-3 and TRBJ2-3, is as follows: GAGVSQTPSNKVTEKGKYVELRCDPISGHTALYWYRQSLGQGPEFLIYFQGTGAADDSGLPNDRFFAVRPEGSVSTLKIQRTERGDSAVYLCASGPTGIGTDTQYFGPGTRLTVL.

Worth noting for this clonotype: One end of the junction varies from germline; a read error may be responsible. The V gene is TRBV7-2, the J gene TRBJ1-4; D may be TRBD1 (5 bases). This CDR3 comprises 14 residues. CDR1 SGHTA and CDR2 FQGNSA come from the germline V gene. The DNA for the CDR3 is TGTGCCAGCAGCCAACAGGCGAATAATGAAAAACGGTTTTTT. Its translation: CASSQQANNEKRFF.

The sample holds many counts of this clonotype. V usage is TRBV29-1 and J usage is TRBJ1-2; 8 bases align to TRBD1. There are 18 residues in the CDR3. Unmatched junction bases numbered 24, after V lost 6 bases and J lost 6 bases. Germline assignment: CDR1 SQVTM and CDR2 ANQGSEA. CDR3 amino acids: CSVLHPTGALAGGNGYTF. The CDR3 DNA reads TGCAGCGTCCTCCATCCGACAGGGGCCCTTGCCGGGGGGAATGGCTACACCTTC. The full variable domain, in which reference TRBV29-1 and TRBJ1-2 provide the parts outside the CDR3, is SAVISQKPSRDICQRGTSLTIQCQVDSQVTMMFWYRQQPGQSLTLIATANQGSEATYESGFVIDKFPISRPNLTFSTLTVSNMSPEDSSIYLCSVLHPTGALAGGNGYTFGSGTRLTVV.

The genes are TRBV12-3 or TRBV12-4 and TRBJ2-3; 8 bases are a match to TRBD2. This CDR3 contains 15 residues. With V trimmed by 5 bases and J by 2 bases, 6 bases remained unmatched. As DNA, the CDR3 is TGTGCCAGCAGTATTAGCGGGAAAAACACAGATACGCAGTATTTT. Translation: CASSISGKNTDTQYF.

In its sample, this clonotype was seen many times. V usage is TRBV7-2 and J usage is TRBJ2-1; 10 bases map to TRBD2. J gave up 5 bases and V 4 bases, and 5 bases lay outside the gene matches. The CDR3 loop spans 15 amino acids. The germline gives CDR1 SGHTA, CDR2 FQGNSA. CDR3 amino acids: CASSSTSGSDNEQFF. The CDR3 DNA reads TGTGCCAGCAGCTCGACTAGCGGGTCTGACAATGAGCAGTTCTTC.

This clonotype appeared a single time. The chain joins TRBV7-9 to TRBJ2-6; 11 bases fit TRBD1. The CDR3 runs to 16 residues. Germline V gene lookup returns CDR1 SEHNR and CDR2 FQNEAQ (reference sequence). J gave up 3 bases and V 8 bases, and 6 bases lay outside the gene matches. CDR3 coding DNA: TGTGCCAGCGCTACGGACAGGGGGCATGGGGCCAACGTCCTGACTTTC. Translating it yields CASATDRGHGANVLTF.

Many counts were recorded for this clonotype. The chain recombines TRBV5-4 with TRBJ2-7, with a tentative D call TRBD2 (5 bases). CDR3 length equals 15 residues. Deletions cut 5 bases from V and 0 bases from J, with 15 bases between. Germline V lookup: CDR1 SGHNT, CDR2 YYREEE (reference sequence). The CDR3 DNA sequence: TGTGCCAGCAGTGACCGGGATTACCTCTCCTACGAGCAGTACTTC. Its translation: CASSDRDYLSYEQYF.

The genes are TRBV7-2 and TRBJ2-3; TRBD2 matches 7 bases. Germline CDR1 and CDR2: SGHTA and FQGNSA. The CDR3 sequence is 16 residues long. J gave up 4 bases and V 1 base, and 8 bases lay outside the gene matches. DNA for the CDR3: TGTGCCAGCAGCTTAGGACTAGCCACTAGCGCAGATACGCAGTATTTT. This codes for CASSLGLATSADTQYF. The variable domain in full, with the rest retrieved from reference TRBV7-2 and TRBJ2-3, is GAGVSQSPSNKVTEKGKDVELRCDPISGHTALYWYRQSLGQGLEFLIYFQGNSAPDKSGLPSDRFSAERTGGSVSTLTIQRTQQEDSAVYLCASSLGLATSADTQYFGPGTRLTVL.

This clonotype came up a few times. The CDR3 sequence: CATSRAGQYNEQFF. The CDR3 DNA reads TGTGCCACCAGCAGAGCGGGACAGTACAATGAGCAGTTCTTC. This chain links TRBV15 with TRBJ2-1; 7 bases are shared with TRBD1. V lost 1 base and J lost 4; bases outside the gene matches: 1. The CDR3 consists of 14 residues. The germline CDR1 and CDR2 sequences are LNHNV and YYDKDF (reference sequence).

This clonotype has only a few counts. Mismatch with germline at one junction end may stem from a read error. This chain connects TRBV10-3 to TRBJ2-5; possible D gene TRBD2, 6 bases. The length of the CDR3 is 11 residues. Germline V lookup: CDR1 ENHRY, CDR2 SYGVKD. CDR3 residues: CTISGGETQYF. The CDR3 nucleotides read TGTACCATCAGTGGAGGGGAGACCCAGTACTTC.

This chain uses TRBV7-2 with TRBJ2-5, with TRBD2 matching over 11 bases. Germline V gene sequence: CDR1 SGHTA, CDR2 FQGNSA. CDR3 length: 15 amino acids. The ends lost 6 bases at V and 13 bases at J; junction bases unmatched: 16. The CDR3, as DNA: TGTGCCAGCAGTGTCGGACTAGCGGGCACCTACGAGCGGTACTTC. Protein: CASSVGLAGTYERYF.

This clonotype showed up just once. This may arise from a read error, as a much more abundant clone is one base away. This chain uses TRBV15 with TRBJ2-5; possibly TRBD1 for D (5 bases). The CDR3 runs 15 residues. Germline values: CDR1 LNHNV, CDR2 YYDKDF (reference sequence). CDR3 sequence reads: CATSRVPRAQDTQYF. The CDR3 nucleotides read TGTGCCACCAGCAGAGTCCCCAGGGCCCAAGACACCCAGTACTTC.

The chain is built from TRBV20-1 and TRBJ2-3; D is undetermined. The CDR3 has 12 amino acids. V dropped 1 base and J dropped 6 bases, with 8 bases sitting between them. Germline V lookup: CDR1 DFQATT, CDR2 SNEGSKA (reference sequence). The CDR3 region has the DNA TGCAGTGCTAGAGTTCGGCGGGATACGCAGTATTTT. It specifies CSARVRRDTQYF.

The CDR3 protein is CASSSLLGAGTTDTQYF. The CDR3 DNA is TGCGCCAGCAGCTCTTTATTGGGAGCGGGGACTACAGATACGCAGTATTTT. The chain employs TRBV5-1 and TRBJ2-3; TRBD2 matches 7 bases. After removal of 3 bases from V and 3 bases from J, the junction contained 13 bases not matched to a gene. The CDR3 has 17 amino acids. Germline values: CDR1 SGHRS, CDR2 YFSETQ.

The chain links TRBV20-1 to TRBJ2-5, with a tentative D call TRBD1 (6 bases). Trimming took 1 base from V and 5 from J, leaving 14 bases between them. Germline V gene data show CDR1 as DFQATT and CDR2 as SNEGSKA (reference sequence). CDR3 length: 14 amino acids. CDR3 sequence: CSARAGTSRETQYF. The CDR3, as DNA: TGCAGTGCTAGAGCCGGGACATCCCGGGAGACCCAGTACTTC.

This clonotype was counted at least ten times. V is TRBV20-1 and J is TRBJ2-4, with a possible D match to TRBD2 (5 bases). This CDR3 contains 14 residues. Deletions cut 2 bases from V and 6 bases from J, with 14 bases between. CDR1 is DFQATT and CDR2 is SNEGSKA in the germline V gene (reference sequence). CDR3 DNA: TGCAGTGCTAGATGGAGGCAGTCACGAAACATTCAGTACTTC. Its protein is CSARWRQSRNIQYF.